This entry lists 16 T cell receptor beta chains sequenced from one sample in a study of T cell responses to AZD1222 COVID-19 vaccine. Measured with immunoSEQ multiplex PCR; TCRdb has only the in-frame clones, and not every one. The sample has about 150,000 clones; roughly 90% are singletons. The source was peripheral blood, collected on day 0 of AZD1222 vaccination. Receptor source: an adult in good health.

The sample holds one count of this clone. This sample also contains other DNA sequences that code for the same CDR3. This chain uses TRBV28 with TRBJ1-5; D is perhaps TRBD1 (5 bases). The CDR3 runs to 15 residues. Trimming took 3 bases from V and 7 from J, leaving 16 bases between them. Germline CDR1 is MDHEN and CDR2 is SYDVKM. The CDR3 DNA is TGTGCCAGCAGTTTGGGGCAGGGCTTCCGGCAGCCCCAGCATTTT. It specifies CASSLGQGFRQPQHF. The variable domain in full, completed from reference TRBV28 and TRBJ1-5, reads DVKVTQSSRYLVKRTGEKVFLECVQDMDHENMFWYRQDPGLGLRLIYFSYDVKMKEKGDIPEGYSVSREKKERFSLILESASTNQTSMYLCASSLGQGFRQPQHFGDGTRLSIL.

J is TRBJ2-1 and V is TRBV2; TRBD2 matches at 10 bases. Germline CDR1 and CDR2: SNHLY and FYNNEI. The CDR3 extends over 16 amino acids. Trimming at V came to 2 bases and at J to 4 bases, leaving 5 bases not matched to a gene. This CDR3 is CASSETLAGRYNEQFF. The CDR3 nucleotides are TGTGCCAGCAGTGAAACACTAGCGGGGAGATACAATGAGCAGTTCTTC.

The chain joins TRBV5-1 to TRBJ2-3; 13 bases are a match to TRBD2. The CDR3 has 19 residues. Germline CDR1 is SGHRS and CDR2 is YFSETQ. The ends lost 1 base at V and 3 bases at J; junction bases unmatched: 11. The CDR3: CASSLLPTSGRATTDTQYF. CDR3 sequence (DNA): TGCGCCAGCAGCTTGTTGCCCACTAGCGGGAGGGCGACGACAGATACGCAGTATTTT.

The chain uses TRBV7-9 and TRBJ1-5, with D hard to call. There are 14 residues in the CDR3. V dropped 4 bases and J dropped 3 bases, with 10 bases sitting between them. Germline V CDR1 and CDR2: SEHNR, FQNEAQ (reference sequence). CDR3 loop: CASSSDTDNQPQHF. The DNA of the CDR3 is TGTGCCAGCAGCTCAGACACGGACAATCAGCCCCAGCATTTT. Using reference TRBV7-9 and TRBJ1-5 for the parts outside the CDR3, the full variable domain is DTGVSQNPRHKITKRGQNVTFRCDPISEHNRLYWYRQTLGQGPEFLTYFQNEAQLEKSRLLSDRFSAERPKGSFSTLEIQRTEQGDSAMYLCASSSDTDNQPQHFGDGTRLSIL.

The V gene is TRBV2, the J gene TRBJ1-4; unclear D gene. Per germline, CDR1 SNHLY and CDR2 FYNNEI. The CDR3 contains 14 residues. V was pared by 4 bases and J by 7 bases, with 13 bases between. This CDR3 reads CASSVGLSLEKLFF. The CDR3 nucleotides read TGTGCCAGCAGTGTCGGATTGTCTCTTGAAAAACTGTTTTTT. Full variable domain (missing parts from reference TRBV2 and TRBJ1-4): EPEVTQTPSHQVTQMGQEVILRCVPISNHLYFYWYRQILGQKVEFLVSFYNNEISEKSEIFDDQFSVERPDGSNFTLKIRSTKLEDSAMYFCASSVGLSLEKLFFGSGTQLSVL.

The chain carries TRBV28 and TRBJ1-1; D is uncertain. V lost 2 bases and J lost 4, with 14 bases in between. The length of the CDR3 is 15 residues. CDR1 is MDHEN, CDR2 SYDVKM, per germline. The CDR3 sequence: CASSLVGIYGTEAFF. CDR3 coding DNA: TGTGCCAGCAGTTTAGTGGGAATTTATGGCACTGAAGCTTTCTTT.

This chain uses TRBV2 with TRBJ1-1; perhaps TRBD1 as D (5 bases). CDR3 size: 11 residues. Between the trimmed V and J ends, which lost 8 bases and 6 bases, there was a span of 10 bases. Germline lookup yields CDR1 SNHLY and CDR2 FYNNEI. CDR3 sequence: CASSRDSEAFF. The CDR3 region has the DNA TGTGCCAGCTCTAGGGACTCTGAAGCTTTCTTT. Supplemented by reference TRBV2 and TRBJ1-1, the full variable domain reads EPEVTQTPSHQVTQMGQEVILRCVPISNHLYFYWYRQILGQKVEFLVSFYNNEISEKSEIFDDQFSVERPDGSNFTLKIRSTKLEDSAMYFCASSRDSEAFFGQGTRLTVV.

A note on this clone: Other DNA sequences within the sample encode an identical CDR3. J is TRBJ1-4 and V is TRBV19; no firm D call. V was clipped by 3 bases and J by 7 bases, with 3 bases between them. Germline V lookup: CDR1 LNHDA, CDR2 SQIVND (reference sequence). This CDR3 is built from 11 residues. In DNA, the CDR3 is TGTGCCAGTAGTATCGGTGAAAAACTGTTTTTT. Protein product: CASSIGEKLFF.

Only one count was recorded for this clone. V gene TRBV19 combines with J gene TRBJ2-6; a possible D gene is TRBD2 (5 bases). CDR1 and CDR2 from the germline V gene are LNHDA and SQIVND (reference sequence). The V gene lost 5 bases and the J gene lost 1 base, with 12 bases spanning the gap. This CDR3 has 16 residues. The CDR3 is CASSGFRGSGANVLTF. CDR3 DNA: TGTGCCAGTAGTGGATTCCGAGGGTCTGGGGCCAACGTCCTGACTTTC.

CDR3 in DNA: TGTGCCAGCAGCCAAGCTCTTCCCCCGGCAGATACGCAGTATTTT. Encoded protein: CASSQALPPADTQYF. This sequence joins TRBV14 and TRBJ2-3; D call uncertain. CDR3 length: 15 residues. V lost 1 base to trimming and J lost 4 bases, with 12 bases between them. Germline V CDR1 and CDR2: SGHDN, FVKESK.

CDR3 coding DNA: TGTGCCAGCAGCACCGACATAAGGACAGGGGCCGGATACAATGAGCAGTTCTTC. Translating gives CASSTDIRTGAGYNEQFF. The chain employs TRBV9 and TRBJ2-1, with TRBD1 identical over 9 bases. Germline lookup yields CDR1 SGDLS and CDR2 YYNGEE. V trimming: 4 bases; J trimming: 4 bases; junction bases outside the gene matches: 15. The CDR3 extends over 18 amino acids.

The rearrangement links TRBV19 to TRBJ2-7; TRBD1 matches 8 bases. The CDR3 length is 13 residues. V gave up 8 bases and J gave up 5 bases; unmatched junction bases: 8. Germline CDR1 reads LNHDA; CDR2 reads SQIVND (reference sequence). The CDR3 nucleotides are TGTGCCAGTGTCGGACAGGGAGACCACGAGCAGTACTTC. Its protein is CASVGQGDHEQYF.

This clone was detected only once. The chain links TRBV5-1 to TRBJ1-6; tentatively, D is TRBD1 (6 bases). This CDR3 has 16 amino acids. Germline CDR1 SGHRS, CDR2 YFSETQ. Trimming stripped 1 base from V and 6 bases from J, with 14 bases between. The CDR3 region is CASSLIPGASNSPLHF. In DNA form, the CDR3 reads TGCGCCAGCAGCTTGATACCGGGGGCGTCTAATTCACCCCTCCACTTT.

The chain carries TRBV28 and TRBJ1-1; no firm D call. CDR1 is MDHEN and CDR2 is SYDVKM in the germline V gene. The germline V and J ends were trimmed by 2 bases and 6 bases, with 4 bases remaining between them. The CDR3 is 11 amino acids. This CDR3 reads CASSLTAEAFF. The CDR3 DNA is TGTGCCAGCAGTTTAACGGCTGAAGCTTTCTTT.

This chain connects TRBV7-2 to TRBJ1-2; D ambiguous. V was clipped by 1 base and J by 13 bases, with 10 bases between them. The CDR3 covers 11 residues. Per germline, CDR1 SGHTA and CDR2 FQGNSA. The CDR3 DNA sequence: TGTGCCAGCAGCTTAGGAGGTTTCGGCACCTTC. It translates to CASSLGGFGTF.

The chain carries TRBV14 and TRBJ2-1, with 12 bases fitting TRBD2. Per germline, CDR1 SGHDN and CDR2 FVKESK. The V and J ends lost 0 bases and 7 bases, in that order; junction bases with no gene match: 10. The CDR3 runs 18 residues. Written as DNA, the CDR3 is TGTGCCAGCAGCCAAGATCCTAGCGGGAGGGTATGGGGAAATGAGCAGTTCTTC. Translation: CASSQDPSGRVWGNEQFF.